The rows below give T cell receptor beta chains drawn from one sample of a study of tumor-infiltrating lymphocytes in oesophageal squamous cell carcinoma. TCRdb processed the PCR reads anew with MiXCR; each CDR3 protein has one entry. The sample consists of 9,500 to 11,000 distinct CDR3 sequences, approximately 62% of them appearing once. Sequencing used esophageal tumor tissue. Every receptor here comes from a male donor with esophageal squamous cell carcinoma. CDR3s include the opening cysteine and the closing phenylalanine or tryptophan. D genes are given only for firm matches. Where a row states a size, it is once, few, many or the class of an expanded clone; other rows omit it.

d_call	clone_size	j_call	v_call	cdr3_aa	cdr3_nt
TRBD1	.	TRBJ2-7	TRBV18	CASSPGTEYEQYF	TGTGCCAGCTCACCCGGGACAGAATACGAGCAGTACTTC
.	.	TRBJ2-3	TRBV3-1	CASSQDLGRADTQYF	TGTGCCAGCAGCCAAGATCTGGGCAGGGCGGATACGCAGTATTTT
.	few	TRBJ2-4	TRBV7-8	CASSLVPSGTARNIQYF	TGTGCCAGCAGCTTAGTTCCCTCCGGGACCGCGAGGAACATTCAGTACTTC
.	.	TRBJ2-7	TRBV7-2	CASSLGPWGLEARQYF	TGTGCCAGCAGCTTAGGACCTTGGGGACTTGAGGCGCGGCAGTACTTC
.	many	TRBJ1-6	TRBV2	CASRIRAPSGTLHF	TGTGCCAGCAGAATCCGGGCCCCATCGGGAACCCTCCACTTT
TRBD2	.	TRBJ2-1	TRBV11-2	CASSSRAGVEQFF	TGTGCCAGCAGCTCAAGGGCGGGGGTCGAGCAGTTCTTC
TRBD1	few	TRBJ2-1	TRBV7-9	CASSMTGSSYNEQFF	TGTGCCAGCAGCATGACAGGGAGCTCCTACAATGAGCAGTTCTTC
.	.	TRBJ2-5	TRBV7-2	CASSLMPDGPQYF	TGTGCCAGCAGCTTAATGCCCGATGGGCCCCAGTACTTC
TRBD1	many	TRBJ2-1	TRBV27	CASSLGGQAFYNEQFF	TGTGCCAGCAGCCTAGGAGGACAGGCGTTCTACAATGAGCAGTTCTTC
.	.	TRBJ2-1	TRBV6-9	CASTTHKLSSYNEQFF	TGTGCCAGCACCACACACAAGCTCAGCTCCTACAATGAGCAGTTCTTC
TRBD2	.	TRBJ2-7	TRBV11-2	CASSLTSGSEEQYF	TGTGCCAGCAGCTTAACTAGCGGGAGTGAAGAGCAGTACTTC
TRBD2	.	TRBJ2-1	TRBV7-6	CASSTFRAGGLNEQFF	TGTGCCAGCAGCACATTCAGGGCGGGAGGACTCAATGAGCAGTTCTTC
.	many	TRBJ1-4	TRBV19	CASNGQNFEKLFF	TGTGCCAGTAACGGACAGAACTTCGAAAAACTGTTTTTT
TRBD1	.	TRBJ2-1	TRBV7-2	CASRPGTGADEQFF	TGTGCCAGCAGACCCGGGACAGGGGCCGATGAGCAGTTCTTC
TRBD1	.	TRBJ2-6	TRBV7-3	CASSSGQGRSGANVLTF	TGTGCCAGCAGCTCCGGACAGGGACGCTCTGGGGCCAACGTCCTGACTTTC
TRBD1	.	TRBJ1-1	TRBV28	CASSYRGRGGAEAFF	TGTGCCAGCAGTTACAGGGGCCGGGGGGGAGCTGAAGCTTTCTTT
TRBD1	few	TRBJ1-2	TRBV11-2	CASSLSDRGTSNYGYTF	TGTGCCAGCAGCTTATCGGACAGGGGAACATCTAACTATGGCTACACCTTC
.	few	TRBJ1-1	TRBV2	CASSEAVMGAEAFF	TGTGCCAGCAGTGAAGCGGTGATGGGGGCTGAAGCTTTCTTT
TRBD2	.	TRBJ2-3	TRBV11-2	CASSFGRAGVTQYF	TGTGCCAGCAGCTTCGGGAGGGCCGGGGTTACGCAGTATTTT
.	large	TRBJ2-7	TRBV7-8	CASSLSRRGGYEQYF	TGTGCCAGCAGCTTAAGTCGGAGGGGTGGCTACGAGCAGTACTTC
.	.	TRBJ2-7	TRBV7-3	CASSVWDGAQQYF	TGTGCCAGCAGCGTATGGGACGGAGCCCAGCAGTACTTC
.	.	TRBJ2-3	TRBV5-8	CASSLVTATIDTQYF	TGTGCCAGCAGCTTGGTGACAGCTACTATAGATACGCAGTATTTT
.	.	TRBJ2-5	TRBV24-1	CATSDPGETQYF	TGTGCCACCAGTGATCCGGGAGAGACCCAGTACTTC
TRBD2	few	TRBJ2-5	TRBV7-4	CASSPGLAGGYQETQYF	TGTGCCAGCAGCCCCGGACTAGCGGGAGGGTATCAAGAGACCCAGTACTTC
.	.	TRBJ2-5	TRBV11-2	CASSLKYIWETQYF	TGTGCCAGCAGCTTAAAGTATATTTGGGAGACCCAGTACTTC
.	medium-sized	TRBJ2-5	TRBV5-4	CAGSPEGAGQETQYF	TGTGCCGGAAGCCCGGAGGGGGCGGGACAAGAGACCCAGTACTTC
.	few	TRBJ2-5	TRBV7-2	CASSFTGTSQETQYF	TGTGCCAGCAGCTTTACCGGGACCTCTCAAGAGACCCAGTACTTC
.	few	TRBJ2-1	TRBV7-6	CASSPIYNEQFF	TGTGCCAGCAGCCCAATCTACAATGAGCAGTTCTTC
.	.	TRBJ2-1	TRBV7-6	CASSLSGLSVNEQFF	TGTGCCAGCAGCTTATCGGGATTGTCGGTGAATGAGCAGTTCTTC
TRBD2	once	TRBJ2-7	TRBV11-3	CASSSFGLAGGGDNEQYF	TGTGCCAGCAGCTCCTTTGGACTAGCGGGAGGAGGAGACAATGAGCAGTACTTC
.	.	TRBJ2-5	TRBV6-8	CASSSGKETQYF	TGTGCCAGCAGCAGTGGAAAAGAGACCCAGTACTTC
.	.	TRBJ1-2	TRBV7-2	CASSSGPNYGYTF	TGTGCCAGCAGCTCCGGACCTAACTATGGCTACACCTTC
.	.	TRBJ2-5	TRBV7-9	CASSLRQGQETQYF	TGTGCCAGCAGCTTACGGCAGGGACAAGAGACCCAGTACTTC
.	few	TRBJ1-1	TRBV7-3	CASSFFRDTEAFF	TGTGCCAGCAGCTTCTTCCGTGACACTGAAGCTTTCTTT
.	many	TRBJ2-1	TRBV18	CASSALHEQFF	TGTGCCAGCTCAGCTCTGCATGAGCAGTTCTTC
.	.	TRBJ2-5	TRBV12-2	CASRLNRVQETQYF	TGTGCAAGTCGCTTAAACAGGGTCCAAGAGACCCAGTACTTC
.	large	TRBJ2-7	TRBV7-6	CASSFGGISYEQYF	TGTGCCAGCAGCTTTGGGGGGATCTCCTACGAGCAGTACTTC
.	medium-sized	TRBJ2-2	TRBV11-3	CASRSRGELFF	TGTGCCAGCAGATCCCGCGGGGAGCTGTTTTTT
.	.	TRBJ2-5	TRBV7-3	CASSEGPEETQYF	TGTGCCAGCAGCGAAGGGCCTGAAGAGACCCAGTACTTC
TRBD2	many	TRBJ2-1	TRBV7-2	CASSLGTSGSDEQFF	TGTGCCAGCAGCTTAGGGACTAGCGGGAGCGATGAGCAGTTCTTC
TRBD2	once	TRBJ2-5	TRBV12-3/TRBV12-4	CASSLRTRSKETQYF	TGTGCCAGCAGTCTCCGGACTAGGTCCAAAGAGACCCAGTACTTC
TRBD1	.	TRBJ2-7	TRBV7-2	CASSHPGTGTYEQYF	TGTGCCAGCAGCCACCCCGGGACAGGAACCTACGAGCAGTACTTC
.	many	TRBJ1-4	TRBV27	CASSLVGQGATREKLFF	TGTGCCAGCAGTTTAGTGGGGCAAGGGGCCACTAGAGAAAAACTGTTTTTT
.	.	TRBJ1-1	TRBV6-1	CASSDTRTVLMNTEAFF	TGTGCCAGCAGCGATACACGGACAGTTCTCATGAACACTGAAGCTTTCTTT
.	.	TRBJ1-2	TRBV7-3	CASSLYGGNYGYTF	TGTGCCAGCAGCTTATACGGCGGAAACTATGGCTACACCTTC